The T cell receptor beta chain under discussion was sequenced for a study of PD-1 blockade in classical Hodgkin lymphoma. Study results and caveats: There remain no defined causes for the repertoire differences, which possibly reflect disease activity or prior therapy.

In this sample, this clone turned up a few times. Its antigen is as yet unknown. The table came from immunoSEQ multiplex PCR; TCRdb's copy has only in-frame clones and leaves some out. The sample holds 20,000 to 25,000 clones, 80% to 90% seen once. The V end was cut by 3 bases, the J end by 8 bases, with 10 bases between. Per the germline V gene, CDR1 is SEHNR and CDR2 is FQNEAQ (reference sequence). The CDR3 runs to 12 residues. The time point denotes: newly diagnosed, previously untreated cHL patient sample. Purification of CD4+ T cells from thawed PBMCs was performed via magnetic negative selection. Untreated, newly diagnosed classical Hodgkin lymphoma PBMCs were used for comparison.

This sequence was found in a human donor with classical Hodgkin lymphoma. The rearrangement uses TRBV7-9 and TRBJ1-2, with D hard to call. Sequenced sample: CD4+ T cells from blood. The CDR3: CASSFVEVGYTF. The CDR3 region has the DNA TGTGCCAGCAGCTTCGTGGAGGTGGGCTACACCTTC.